This T cell receptor (beta chain) was captured by sequencing in a study of T cells of healthy individuals. A single record per CDR3 protein comes from TCRdb applying MiXCR to the 5' RACE reads. The sample includes tens of thousands of distinct CDR3 sequences, 15% to 20% of them seen just once. The origin of this receptor is a human donor in good health.

The CDR3 DNA reads TGTGCCAGCAGCTTAAGATTTGTGTGGGGTAGCGGGGGGACCTCCTCTGGGGCCAACGTCCTGACTTTC. Protein: CASSLRFVWGSGGTSSGANVLTF. The J gene is TRBJ2-6, the V gene TRBV7-8; TRBD2 agrees at 10 bases. After removal of 2 bases from V and 0 bases from J, the junction contained 19 bases not matched to a gene. Germline V gene sequence: CDR1 SGHVS, CDR2 FQNEAQ. The CDR3 is made up of 23 amino acids.